These 10 T cell receptor beta chains were all obtained from the same sample, sequenced in a study of T cell repertoires in ileal Crohn's disease. This sample's time point: neoterminal ileum biopsy at postoperative endoscopy, about 6 months after surgery. Sequencing used immunoSEQ multiplex PCR; TCRdb keeps in-frame clones, though not all of them. Counted here are over 9,000 clones, 70% to 80% occurring once; the ten biggest clones make up approximately 15%. Sequenced input: ileal tissue. Receptor source: an adult with Crohn's disease.

This chain uses TRBV5-1 with TRBJ2-2; the D is unclear. This CDR3 is built from 12 residues. The V gene's germline CDR1 is SGHRS and CDR2 YFSETQ. Trimming took 4 bases from V and 6 from J, leaving 7 bases between them. CDR3: CASSRTPGELFF. CDR3 nucleotides: TGCGCCAGCAGCCGAACTCCCGGGGAGCTGTTTTTT.

V is TRBV12-5 and J is TRBJ1-1, with a tentative D call TRBD1 (5 bases). Per the germline V gene, CDR1 is LGHNT and CDR2 is FRNRAP. This CDR3 contains 13 residues. Deletions cut 5 bases from V and 11 bases from J, with 18 bases between. CDR3 nucleotide sequence: TGTGCTAGTGGTGTAGAACCGGGACTTCAGGCTTTCTTT. Its protein product is CASGVEPGLQAFF.

The J gene is TRBJ2-7, the V gene TRBV7-9; 8 nucleotides match TRBD2. Trimming cost V 4 bases and J 2 bases; bases outside gene matches: 4. Per the germline V gene, CDR1 is SEHNR and CDR2 is FQNEAQ (reference sequence). The CDR3 has 14 amino acids. CDR3 in DNA: TGTGCCAGCAGCTCCTTTAGCGGGACCTACGAGCAGTACTTC. It translates to CASSSFSGTYEQYF.

The chain joins TRBV30 to TRBJ1-4; perhaps TRBD1 as D (5 bases). This CDR3 spans 13 amino acids. Germline assignment: CDR1 GTSNPN and CDR2 SVGIG (reference sequence). Trimming left V 4 bases short and J 4 bases short, with 10 bases between. CDR3 DNA: TGTGCCTGGAAACAGGCGATTAATGAAAAACTGTTTTTT. Its translation is CAWKQAINEKLFF. The full variable domain, in which reference TRBV30 and TRBJ1-4 provide the parts outside the CDR3, is SQTIHQWPATLVQPVGSPLSLECTVEGTSNPNLYWYRQAAGRGLQLLFYSVGIGQISSEVPQNLSASRPQDRQFILSSKKLLLSDSGFYLCAWKQAINEKLFFGSGTQLSVL.

The chain employs TRBV21-1 and TRBJ2-7; TRBD1 is taken as the D call from the table, unchecked against the DNA. TRBV21-1 is shown as a pseudogene. This CDR3 is 16 amino acids long. The CDR3 DNA reads as TGTGCCAGCAGCAGATTTACCGGGACAGGAGTCTACGAGCAGTACTTC. Its translation is CASSRFTGTGVYEQYF.

Worth noting for this clone: Other nucleotide sequences in the sample specify the same CDR3. V usage is TRBV6-5 and J usage is TRBJ1-1; tentatively, D is TRBD1 (6 bases). CDR1 is MNHEY and CDR2 is SVGAGI in the germline V gene. V lost 3 bases, J lost 1 base, and 9 bases lay in between. The CDR3 totals 14 residues. DNA for the CDR3: TGTGCCAGCAGTTATGGGGGCGAGAACACTGAAGCTTTCTTT. It is translated as CASSYGGENTEAFF.

The CDR3 loop reads CASSQDYVRDSRNEQYF. DNA of the CDR3: TGTGCCAGCAGCCAAGATTATGTGCGGGACAGCCGAAACGAGCAGTACTTC. V gene TRBV4-2 combines with J gene TRBJ2-7, with D perhaps matching TRBD1 (7 bases). The CDR3 has 17 amino acids. Trimming removed 0 bases at V and 5 bases at J, with 20 bases between. The germline CDR1 and CDR2 sequences are LGHNA and YNFKEQ.

V usage is TRBV7-2 and J usage is TRBJ1-1; D ambiguous. CDR1 is SGHTA and CDR2 is FQGNSA in the germline V gene. V was trimmed by 2 bases and J by 9 bases, leaving 7 bases between them. This CDR3 is built from 11 residues. CDR3 sequence (DNA): TGTGCCAGCAGCTTAAGAGGGCAAGCTTTCTTT. Residues: CASSLRGQAFF.

This sequence joins TRBV27 and TRBJ2-1; 9 bases line up with TRBD1. This CDR3 is 16 amino acids long. Germline CDR1 and CDR2: MNHEY and SMNVEV (reference sequence). V lost 6 bases and J lost 0; bases outside the gene matches: 6. The CDR3 DNA reads as TGTGCCAGCAGGTCAACAGGGGGCGCCTCCTACAATGAGCAGTTCTTC. Translated: CASRSTGGASYNEQFF.

The table lists this clone with a few counts. This specimen includes other DNA sequences encoding the same CDR3. J is TRBJ1-1 and V is TRBV6-1; no clear D gene. This CDR3 region has 13 residues. Germline loops: CDR1 MNHNS, CDR2 SASEGT. The ends were cut back, 2 bases at V and 1 base at J, with 5 bases in the middle. CDR3 coding DNA: TGTGCCAGCAGTGAAAGAGGGAACACTGAAGCTTTCTTT. Translation gives CASSERGNTEAFF.